This TCR beta chain was recorded in a study of T cell responses to AZD1222 COVID-19 vaccine. Looked up from germline, CDR1 is PRHDT and CDR2 is FYEKMQ (reference sequence). There are 13 residues in the CDR3. Trimming took 5 bases from V and 4 from J, leaving 11 bases between them. Generated by immunoSEQ multiplex PCR, the TCRdb table keeps only in-frame clones and is missing some. The sample consists of 90,000 to 100,000 clones, 85% to 90% of them appearing once. Comments on this clone: The antigen is unknown.

Study outcomes and limitations: Just a handful of AZD1222 recipients tested seropositive at baseline. Repertoire collection took place solely once the T cell response had peaked.

This specimen consisted of peripheral blood, obtained on day 0 of AZD1222 vaccination. The receptor was derived from an adult in good health. The chain uses TRBV13 and TRBJ1-1; D is ambiguous. The CDR3, as DNA: TGTGCCAGCAGCCCCCCCGGGTCCACTGAAGCTTTCTTT. Translation gives CASSPPGSTEAFF.